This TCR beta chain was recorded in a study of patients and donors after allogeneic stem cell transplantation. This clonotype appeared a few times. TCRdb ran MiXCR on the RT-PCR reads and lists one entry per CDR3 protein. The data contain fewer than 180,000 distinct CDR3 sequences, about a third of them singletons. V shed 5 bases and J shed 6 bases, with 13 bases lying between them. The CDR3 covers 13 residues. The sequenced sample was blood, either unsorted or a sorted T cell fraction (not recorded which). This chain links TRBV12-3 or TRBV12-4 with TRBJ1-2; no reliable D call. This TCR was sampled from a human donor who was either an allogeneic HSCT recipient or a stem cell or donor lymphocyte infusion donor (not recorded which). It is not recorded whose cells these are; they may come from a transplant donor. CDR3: CASSPSGRNGYTF. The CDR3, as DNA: TGTGCCAGCAGTCCTTCGGGGAGGAATGGCTACACCTTC.